The 27 T cell receptor beta chains below come from one sample, sequenced in a study of T cells in Graves' hyperthyroidism and ophthalmopathy. Amplification of TCR beta CDR3 regions was performed using RNA transcripts as template. The study used the HTBI primer set for a first-round RT-PCR of the TCR CDR3. TCRdb used MiXCR to reprocess the multiplex PCR reads, holding one entry per CDR3 protein. The top ten hold nearly 8.5% of the sample, which has hundreds of thousands of distinct CDR3 sequences, approximately 44% seen once. What was sequenced was peripheral blood or thyroid tissue (not recorded which). Receptors originate from a woman younger than 30 with Graves' hyperthyroidism.

The genes are TRBV10-3 and TRBJ2-1; 16 bases map to TRBD2. Germline V gene sequence: CDR1 ENHRY, CDR2 SYGVKD. CDR3 size: 20 residues. Germline trimming cut 5 bases from V and 0 bases from J; bases unmatched to any gene: 10. The CDR3 sequence is CAISPGTSGRAKSSYNEQFF. In DNA form, the CDR3 reads TGTGCCATCAGTCCTGGGACTAGCGGGAGGGCCAAGAGCTCCTACAATGAGCAGTTCTTC.

The gene calls are TRBV11-1 and TRBJ2-7, with TRBD2 matching 11 bases. Germline CDR1 SGHAT, CDR2 FQDESV (reference sequence). V trimming: 6 bases; J trimming: 1 base; junction bases outside the gene matches: 14. This CDR3 is 18 amino acids long. CDR3 nucleotides: TGTGCCAGCAGTTTCACTGATAGCGGGAGGGTTTGGTCCTACGAGCAGTACTTC. It is translated as CASSFTDSGRVWSYEQYF.

The chain uses TRBV20-1 and TRBJ2-5; TRBD2 agrees at 7 bases. The CDR3 totals 13 residues. The trim removed 3 bases at V and 3 bases at J, leaving 4 bases unmatched. Germline V gene data show CDR1 as DFQATT and CDR2 as SNEGSKA (reference sequence). The chain's CDR3 is CSASSGPEETQYF. CDR3 bases: TGCAGTGCTAGTAGCGGGCCCGAAGAGACCCAGTACTTC.

The CDR3 is CASGPTSGRGEQYF. CDR3 in DNA: TGCGCCAGCGGACCAACTAGCGGGAGAGGCGAGCAGTACTTC. The gene calls are TRBV5-1 and TRBJ2-7; TRBD2 matches at 11 bases. Germline trimming cut 7 bases from V and 6 bases from J; bases unmatched to any gene: 9. CDR1 is SGHRS, CDR2 YFSETQ, per germline. The CDR3 is 14 residues long.

This clonotype has only a few counts. This chain uses TRBV19 with TRBJ1-3; D ambiguous. This CDR3 comprises 16 residues. CDR1 LNHDA and CDR2 SQIVND come from the germline V gene (reference sequence). V was pared by 7 bases and J by 0 bases, with 16 bases between. The chain's CDR3 is CASTYRAVSSGNTIYF. The CDR3 nucleotides are TGTGCCAGTACCTATCGGGCAGTAAGCTCTGGAAACACCATATATTTT.

V is TRBV10-3 and J is TRBJ2-7; 10 bases line up with TRBD2. The V segment lost 4 bases and the J segment 6 bases; nucleotides outside the gene matches: 15. The CDR3 sequence is 17 residues long. Germline CDR1 reads ENHRY; CDR2 reads SYGVKD. CDR3 residues: CAISVVALAGKSPEQYF. The CDR3 bases are TGTGCCATCAGTGTCGTCGCACTAGCGGGAAAAAGCCCCGAGCAGTACTTC.

This clonotype appeared a few times. The genes are TRBV9 and TRBJ1-4; 10 bases line up with TRBD1. V trimming: 3 bases; J trimming: 8 bases; junction bases outside the gene matches: 4. This CDR3 is built from 14 residues. The germline V gene encodes CDR1 SGDLS and CDR2 YYNGEE. The CDR3 coding sequence is TGTGCCAGCAGCGGGGACAGGGGAGCGGAAAAACTGTTTTTT. Translated, it gives CASSGDRGAEKLFF.

This clonotype occurred many times. This chain connects TRBV15 to TRBJ1-1; tentatively, D is TRBD1 (5 bases). V was shortened by 6 bases and J by 0 bases, with 8 bases between the two germline ends. The CDR3 totals 13 residues. Germline lookup yields CDR1 LNHNV and CDR2 YYDKDF (reference sequence). CDR3 region: CATSRGMNTEAFF. CDR3 DNA: TGTGCCACCAGTAGGGGAATGAACACTGAAGCTTTCTTT.

This clonotype was seen a few times. The chain has TRBV19 and TRBJ2-5; the match to TRBD1 covers 9 bases. Germline V gene sequence: CDR1 LNHDA, CDR2 SQIVND (reference sequence). The CDR3 runs to 15 residues. V trimming: 4 bases; J trimming: 3 bases; junction bases outside the gene matches: 6. CDR3 protein: CASSTPRQGEETQYF. In nucleotides, the CDR3 is TGTGCCAGTAGTACCCCGAGACAGGGGGAAGAGACCCAGTACTTC.

This clonotype has only a few counts. The chain couples TRBV19 to TRBJ1-1, with 7 bases identical to TRBD1. This CDR3 region has 14 residues. CDR1 is LNHDA, CDR2 SQIVND, per germline (reference sequence). J lost 5 bases, V lost 4 bases, and 7 bases had no gene match. CDR3 nucleotides: TGTGCCAGTAGTAAATGGCAGGGGGTAACTGAAGCTTTCTTT. As protein: CASSKWQGVTEAFF.

This clonotype was detected many times. The chain uses TRBV29-1 and TRBJ2-7; no definite D call. This CDR3 is 12 amino acids long. V lost 4 bases and J lost 0, with 7 bases in between. Per germline, CDR1 SQVTM and CDR2 ANQGSEA. The DNA for the CDR3 is TGCAGCGTTGGAGGCGTCTCCTACGAGCAGTACTTC. Protein sequence: CSVGGVSYEQYF.

This chain uses TRBV12-3 or TRBV12-4 with TRBJ2-5, with TRBD1 matching over 12 bases. The CDR3 spans 14 residues. Trimming took 3 bases from V and 5 from J; bases not matched to a gene: 1. The CDR3 reads CASSFGTGGETQYF. Written as DNA, the CDR3 is TGTGCCAGCAGTTTCGGGACAGGGGGCGAGACCCAGTACTTC.

The gene calls are TRBV2 and TRBJ1-2; possibly TRBD1 for D (5 bases). This CDR3 spans 16 amino acids. Germline V gene data show CDR1 as SNHLY and CDR2 as FYNNEI. V dropped 4 bases and J dropped 7 bases, with 22 bases sitting between them. In DNA form, the CDR3 reads TGTGCCAGCAGTGGGGTATTCGGCAGGGTAAGACCTGGCTACACCTTC. It yields the protein CASSGVFGRVRPGYTF.

V usage is TRBV7-2 and J usage is TRBJ2-3, with a tentative D call TRBD2 (5 bases). With 5 bases removed from V and 6 bases from J, the gap between germline ends came to 12 bases. Per the germline V gene, CDR1 is SGHTA and CDR2 is FQGNSA. CDR3 length: 13 amino acids. DNA of the CDR3: TGTGCCAGCAGCCCCCGGACTTTTGATACGCAGTATTTT. Encoded protein: CASSPRTFDTQYF.

The genes are TRBV2 and TRBJ1-6; TRBD1 might be the D (6 bases). V lost 5 bases and J lost 8, with 10 bases in between. CDR3 size: 13 residues. Germline V gene sequence: CDR1 SNHLY, CDR2 FYNNEI. The CDR3 bases are TGTGCCAGCAGTCACAGGGCTTATTCACCCCTCCACTTT. It specifies CASSHRAYSPLHF.

This clonotype was recorded a few times. The chain has TRBV7-9 and TRBJ1-1; the D gene is possibly TRBD1 (6 bases). The CDR3 length is 14 residues. The V and J ends lost 6 bases and 3 bases respectively, with 14 bases between them. CDR1 is SEHNR, CDR2 FQNEAQ, per germline (reference sequence). The CDR3 sequence is CASSGGGAYTEAFF. For the CDR3, the DNA is TGTGCCAGCAGTGGGGGCGGCGCCTACACTGAAGCTTTCTTT.

DNA for the CDR3: TGTGCCAGCAGCGGGTCCGGCAGGAAAGAGACCCAGTACTTC. Translating it yields CASSGSGRKETQYF. The chain has TRBV9 and TRBJ2-5, with D unresolved. Germline CDR1 is SGDLS and CDR2 is YYNGEE. CDR3 length: 14 amino acids. V was trimmed by 3 bases and J by 3 bases, leaving 12 bases between them.

This clonotype was observed a handful of times. The V call is TRBV14, the J call TRBJ2-2; D gene uncertain. CDR1 and CDR2 (germline): SGHDN, FVKESK. V was pared by 7 bases and J by 1 base, with 10 bases between. This CDR3 spans 14 amino acids. The CDR3 nucleotides are TGTGCCAGCACACCGACACAGAACACCGGGGAGCTGTTTTTT. Its translation: CASTPTQNTGELFF.

This clonotype was found once. V is TRBV6-5 and J is TRBJ2-5; either TRBD1 or TRBD2 may fit D (5 bases each). The CDR3 loop spans 12 amino acids. The V end lost 2 bases, the J end lost 5 bases, and 6 bases lay between the germline ends. Germline CDR1 and CDR2: MNHEY and SVGAGI. The CDR3 DNA follows: TGTGCCAGCAGTTACGGGGACGAGACCCAGTACTTC. This encodes CASSYGDETQYF.

This clonotype occurred a few times. The chain links TRBV7-2 to TRBJ1-1, with 9 bases identical to TRBD1. With V trimmed by 5 bases and J by 5 bases, 12 bases remained unmatched. This CDR3 is 16 amino acids long. Germline CDR1 reads SGHTA; CDR2 reads FQGNSA. CDR3 protein: CASSTTGGVRRTEAFF. The CDR3 DNA is TGTGCCAGCAGCACCACAGGGGGCGTAAGGAGAACTGAAGCTTTCTTT.

The rearrangement uses TRBV20-1 and TRBJ2-2; a possible D gene is TRBD2 (5 bases). The V and J ends lost 3 bases and 6 bases respectively, with 8 bases between them. CDR3 length: 12 amino acids. CDR1 and CDR2 from the germline V gene are DFQATT and SNEGSKA (reference sequence). The CDR3 is CSARLGAGELFF. For the CDR3, the DNA is TGCAGTGCTAGGCTCGGGGCCGGGGAGCTGTTTTTT.

This clonotype was detected once. A read error is possible here, since a much larger clone lies one base away. The V call is TRBV12-3 or TRBV12-4, the J call TRBJ2-7; either TRBD1 or TRBD2 may supply D (5 bases each). The CDR3 covers 13 residues. V was pared by 2 bases and J by 2 bases, with 7 bases between. The CDR3 here is CASSLWGPYEQYF. Here the CDR3 DNA reads TGTGCCAGCAGTTTATGGGGACCCTACGAGCAGTACTTC.

The rearrangement links TRBV7-9 to TRBJ1-1; D unclear. The germline V gene encodes CDR1 SEHNR and CDR2 FQNEAQ (reference sequence). V was pared by 10 bases and J by 1 base, with 16 bases between. The CDR3 length is 14 residues. The CDR3 reads CAISHGRKNTEAFF. CDR3 DNA: TGTGCCATCAGTCACGGACGGAAGAACACTGAAGCTTTCTTT.

This clonotype was counted a few times. The J gene is TRBJ2-7, the V gene TRBV2; the D is unclear. The CDR3 extends over 12 amino acids. Trimming left V 6 bases short and J 3 bases short, with 9 bases between. CDR1 SNHLY and CDR2 FYNNEI come from the germline V gene. For the CDR3, the DNA is TGTGCCAGCAGACCCGAAATCTACGAGCAGTACTTC. Protein sequence: CASRPEIYEQYF. Using reference TRBV2 and TRBJ2-7 for the parts outside the CDR3, the full variable domain is EPEVTQTPSHQVTQMGQEVILRCVPISNHLYFYWYRQILGQKVEFLVSFYNNEISEKSEIFDDQFSVERPDGSNFTLKIRSTKLEDSAMYFCASRPEIYEQYFGPGTRLTVT.

This rearrangement joins TRBV14 to TRBJ2-2, with 13 nucleotides matching TRBD2. V gave up 3 bases and J gave up 3 bases; unmatched junction bases: 4. The CDR3 totals 17 residues. Germline V gene data show CDR1 as SGHDN and CDR2 as FVKESK. CDR3 loop: CASSQGLAGFDTGELFF. CDR3 DNA: TGTGCCAGCAGCCAGGGACTAGCGGGGTTCGACACCGGGGAGCTGTTTTTT.

A word on this clonotype: This may be a read error: a much more frequent sequence differs by one nucleotide. The chain carries TRBV29-1 and TRBJ2-5; maybe TRBD2 (6 bases). The CDR3 is 13 residues long. From germline, CDR1 is SQVTM and CDR2 ANQGSEA. V was shortened by 6 bases and J by 11 bases, with 22 bases between the two germline ends. CDR3 nucleotides: TGCAGCGTGGAACAATCGGTAGGGAGCGGGCAGTACTTC. Protein: CSVEQSVGSGQYF.

J is TRBJ2-3 and V is TRBV5-8; D ambiguous. V was cut by 4 bases and J by 6 bases, with 6 bases left in between. Germline CDR1 SGHTS, CDR2 YDEGEE. The CDR3 is 11 amino acids. Here the CDR3 DNA reads TGTGCCAGCAGCCAGAAGGATACGCAGTATTTT. Amino acid sequence: CASSQKDTQYF.